This T cell receptor beta chain was sequenced during a study of blood T cells in healthy people across ages. The authors ran a second PCR of roughly 6 to 11 cycles using a sample-barcoded 5' primer and a J-beta primer mix. TCRdb re-called the 5' RACE reads with MiXCR, one entry per CDR3 protein. The sample has fewer than 2,000,000 distinct CDR3 sequences, around 35% seen once. Researchers collected approximately 9.9 milliliters of peripheral blood from every single donor. V gave up 4 bases and J gave up 1 base; unmatched junction bases: 6. The CDR3 has 15 amino acids. Germline assignment: CDR1 DFQATT and CDR2 SNEGSKA (reference sequence).

The sequenced sample was blood. The sequence was collected from a woman in her thirties in good health. V and J are TRBV20-1 and TRBJ1-5; 8 nucleotides match TRBD1. The CDR3 DNA reads TGCAGTGCTACCCTAGGGACAGGCAGCAATCAGCCCCAGCATTTT. This gives the protein CSATLGTGSNQPQHF.